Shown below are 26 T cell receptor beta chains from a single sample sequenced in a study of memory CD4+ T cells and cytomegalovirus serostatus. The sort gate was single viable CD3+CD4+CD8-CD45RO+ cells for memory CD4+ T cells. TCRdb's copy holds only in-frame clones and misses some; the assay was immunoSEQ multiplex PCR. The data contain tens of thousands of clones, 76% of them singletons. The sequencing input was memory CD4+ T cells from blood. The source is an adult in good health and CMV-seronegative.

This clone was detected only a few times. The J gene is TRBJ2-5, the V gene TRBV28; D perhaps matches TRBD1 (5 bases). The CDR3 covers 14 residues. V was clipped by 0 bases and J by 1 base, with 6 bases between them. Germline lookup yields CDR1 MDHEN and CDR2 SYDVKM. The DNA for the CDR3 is TGTGCCAGCAGTTTATGGCAGGGCCAAGAGACCCAGTACTTC. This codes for CASSLWQGQETQYF. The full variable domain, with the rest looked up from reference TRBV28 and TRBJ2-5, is DVKVTQSSRYLVKRTGEKVFLECVQDMDHENMFWYRQDPGLGLRLIYFSYDVKMKEKGDIPEGYSVSREKKERFSLILESASTNQTSMYLCASSLWQGQETQYFGPGTRLLVL.

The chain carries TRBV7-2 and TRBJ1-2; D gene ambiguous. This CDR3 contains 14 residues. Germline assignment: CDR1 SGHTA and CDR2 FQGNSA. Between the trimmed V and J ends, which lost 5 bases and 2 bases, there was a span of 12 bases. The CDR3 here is CASSRPTDNYGYTF. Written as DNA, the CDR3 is TGTGCCAGCAGCCGCCCTACAGACAACTATGGCTACACCTTC.

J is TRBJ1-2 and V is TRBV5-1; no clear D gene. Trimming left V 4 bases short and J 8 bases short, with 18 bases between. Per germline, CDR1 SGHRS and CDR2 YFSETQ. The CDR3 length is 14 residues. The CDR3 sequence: CASSEGSQVGGYTF. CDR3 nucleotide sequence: TGCGCCAGCAGCGAAGGATCTCAAGTGGGGGGCTACACCTTC.

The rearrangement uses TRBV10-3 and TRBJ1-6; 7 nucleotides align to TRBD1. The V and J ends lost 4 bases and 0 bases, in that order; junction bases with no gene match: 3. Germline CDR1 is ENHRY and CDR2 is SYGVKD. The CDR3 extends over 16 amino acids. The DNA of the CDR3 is TGTGCCATCAGTGCCTCAGGGGGCTCCTATAATTCACCCCTCCACTTT. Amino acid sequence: CAISASGGSYNSPLHF.

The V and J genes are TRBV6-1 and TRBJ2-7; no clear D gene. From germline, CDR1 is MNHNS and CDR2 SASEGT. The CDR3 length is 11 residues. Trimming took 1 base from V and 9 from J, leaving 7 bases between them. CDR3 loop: CASSEEWWQYF. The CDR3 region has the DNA TGTGCCAGCAGTGAAGAGTGGTGGCAGTACTTC.

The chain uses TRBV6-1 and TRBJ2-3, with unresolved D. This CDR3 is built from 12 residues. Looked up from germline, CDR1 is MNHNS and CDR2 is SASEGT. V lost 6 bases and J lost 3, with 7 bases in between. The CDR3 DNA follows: TGTGCCAGCAGGGTCTCTACAGATACGCAGTATTTT. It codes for CASRVSTDTQYF.

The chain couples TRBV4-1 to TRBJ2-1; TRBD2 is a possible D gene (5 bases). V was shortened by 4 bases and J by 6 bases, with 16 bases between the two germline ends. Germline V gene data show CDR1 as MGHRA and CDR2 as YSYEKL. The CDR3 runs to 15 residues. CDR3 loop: CASSPGVLTTNEQFF. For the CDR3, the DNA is TGCGCCAGCAGCCCCGGGGTCCTAACCACCAATGAGCAGTTCTTC.

The CDR3 region has the DNA TGCGCCAGCAGCTTGATGAGGGTGTCCCCTGAGACCCAGTACTTC. This sequence encodes CASSLMRVSPETQYF. The chain joins TRBV5-1 to TRBJ2-5; weak D call: TRBD2 (5 bases). CDR3 length: 15 amino acids. V was trimmed by 1 base and J by 5 bases, leaving 15 bases between them. Germline CDR1 and CDR2: SGHRS and YFSETQ.

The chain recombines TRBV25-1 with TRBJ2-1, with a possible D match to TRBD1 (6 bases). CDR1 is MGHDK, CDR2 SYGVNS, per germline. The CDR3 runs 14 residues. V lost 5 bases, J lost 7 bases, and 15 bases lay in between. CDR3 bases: TGTGCCAGCAGTCACACCGGGACACTAAATGAGCAGTTCTTC. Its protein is CASSHTGTLNEQFF.

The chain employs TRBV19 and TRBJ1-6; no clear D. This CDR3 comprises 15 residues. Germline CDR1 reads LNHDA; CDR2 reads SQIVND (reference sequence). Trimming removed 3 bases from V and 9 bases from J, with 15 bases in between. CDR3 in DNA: TGTGCCAGTAGTATCCCGAACAGATTCCCTTCACCCCTCCACTTT. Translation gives CASSIPNRFPSPLHF.

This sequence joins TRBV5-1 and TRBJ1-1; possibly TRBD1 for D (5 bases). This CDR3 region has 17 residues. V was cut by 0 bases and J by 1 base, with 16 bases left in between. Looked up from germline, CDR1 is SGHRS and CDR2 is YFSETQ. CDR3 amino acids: CASSLGQLVRGNTEAFF. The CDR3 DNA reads TGCGCCAGCAGCTTGGGACAGTTGGTAAGAGGGAACACTGAAGCTTTCTTT.

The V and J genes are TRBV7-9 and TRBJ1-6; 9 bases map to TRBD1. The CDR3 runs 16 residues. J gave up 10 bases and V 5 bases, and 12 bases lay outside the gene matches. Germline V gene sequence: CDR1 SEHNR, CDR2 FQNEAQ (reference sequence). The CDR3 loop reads CASSRPTGQGKSPLHF. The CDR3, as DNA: TGTGCCAGCAGCCGCCCCACAGGACAGGGGAAATCACCCCTCCACTTT.

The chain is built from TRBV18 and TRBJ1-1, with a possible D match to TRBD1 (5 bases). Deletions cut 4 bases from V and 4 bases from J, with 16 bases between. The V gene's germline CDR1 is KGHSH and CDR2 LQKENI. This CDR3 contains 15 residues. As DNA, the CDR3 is TGTGCCAGCTCACTAAGTATGGGGGGGATCACTGAAGCTTTCTTT. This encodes CASSLSMGGITEAFF.

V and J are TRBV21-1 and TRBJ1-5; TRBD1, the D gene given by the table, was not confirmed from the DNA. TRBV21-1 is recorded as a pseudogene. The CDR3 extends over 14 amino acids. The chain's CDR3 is CASSKRGSNQPQHF. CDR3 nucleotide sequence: TGTGCCAGCAGCAAAAGGGGGAGCAATCAGCCCCAGCATTTT.

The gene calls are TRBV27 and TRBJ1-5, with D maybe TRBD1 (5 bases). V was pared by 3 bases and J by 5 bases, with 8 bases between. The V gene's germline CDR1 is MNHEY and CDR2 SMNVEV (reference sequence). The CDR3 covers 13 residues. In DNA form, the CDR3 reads TGTGCCAGCAGTTTCCAGGGCGATCAGCCCCAGCATTTT. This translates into CASSFQGDQPQHF.

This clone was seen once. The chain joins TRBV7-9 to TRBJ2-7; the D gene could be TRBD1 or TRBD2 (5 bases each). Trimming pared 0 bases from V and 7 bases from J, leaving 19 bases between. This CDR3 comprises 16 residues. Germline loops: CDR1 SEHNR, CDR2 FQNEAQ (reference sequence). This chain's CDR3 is CASSLAVGTAPGEQYF. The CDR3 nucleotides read TGTGCCAGCAGCTTAGCGGTGGGGACGGCCCCGGGGGAGCAGTACTTC.

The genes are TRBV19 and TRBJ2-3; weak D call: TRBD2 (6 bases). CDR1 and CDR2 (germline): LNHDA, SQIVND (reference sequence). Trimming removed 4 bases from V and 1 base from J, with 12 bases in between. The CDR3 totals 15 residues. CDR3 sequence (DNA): TGTGCCAGTAGTACGATGGAGGGGCGCACAGATACGCAGTATTTT. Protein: CASSTMEGRTDTQYF.

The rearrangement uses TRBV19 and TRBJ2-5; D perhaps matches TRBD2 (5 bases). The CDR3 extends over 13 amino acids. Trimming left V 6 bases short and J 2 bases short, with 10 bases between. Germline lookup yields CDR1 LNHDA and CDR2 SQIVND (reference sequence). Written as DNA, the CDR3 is TGTGCCAGTAGCGACGAGCGGCAAGAGACCCAGTACTTC. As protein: CASSDERQETQYF.

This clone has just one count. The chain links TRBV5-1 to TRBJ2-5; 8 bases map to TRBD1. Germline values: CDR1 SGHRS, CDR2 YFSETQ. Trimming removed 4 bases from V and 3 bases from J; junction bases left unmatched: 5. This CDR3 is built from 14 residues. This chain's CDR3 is CASSRDRPKETQYF. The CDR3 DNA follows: TGCGCCAGCAGCCGGGACAGGCCCAAAGAGACCCAGTACTTC.

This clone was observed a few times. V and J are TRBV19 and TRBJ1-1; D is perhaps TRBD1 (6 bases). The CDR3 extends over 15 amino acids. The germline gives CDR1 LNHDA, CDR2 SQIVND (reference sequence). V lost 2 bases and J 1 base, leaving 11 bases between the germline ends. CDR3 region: CASSIFGGRNTEAFF. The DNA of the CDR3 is TGTGCCAGTAGTATATTTGGGGGGCGGAACACTGAAGCTTTCTTT.

This chain's CDR3 is CASSEVGGTDTQYF. The CDR3, as DNA: TGTGCCAGCAGTGAAGTAGGGGGAACAGATACGCAGTATTTT. The chain uses TRBV6-1 and TRBJ2-3, with D possibly being TRBD1 (6 bases). The germline gives CDR1 MNHNS, CDR2 SASEGT. V lost 1 base and J 3 bases, leaving 8 bases between the germline ends. This CDR3 has 14 amino acids.

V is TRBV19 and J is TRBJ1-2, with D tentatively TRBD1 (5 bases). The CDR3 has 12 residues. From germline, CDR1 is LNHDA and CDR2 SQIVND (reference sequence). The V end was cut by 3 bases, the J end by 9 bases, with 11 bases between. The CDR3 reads CASSIVDSRYTF. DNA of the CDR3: TGTGCCAGTAGTATCGTTGACAGTCGCTACACCTTC.

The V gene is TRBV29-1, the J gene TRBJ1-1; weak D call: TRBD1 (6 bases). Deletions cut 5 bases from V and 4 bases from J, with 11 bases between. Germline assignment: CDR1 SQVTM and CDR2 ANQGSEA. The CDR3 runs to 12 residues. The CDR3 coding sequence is TGCAGCGTTTACAGGGCGAGCACTGAAGCTTTCTTT. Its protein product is CSVYRASTEAFF. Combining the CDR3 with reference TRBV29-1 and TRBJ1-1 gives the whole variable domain SAVISQKPSRDICQRGTSLTIQCQVDSQVTMMFWYRQQPGQSLTLIATANQGSEATYESGFVIDKFPISRPNLTFSTLTVSNMSPEDSSIYLCSVYRASTEAFFGQGTRLTVV.

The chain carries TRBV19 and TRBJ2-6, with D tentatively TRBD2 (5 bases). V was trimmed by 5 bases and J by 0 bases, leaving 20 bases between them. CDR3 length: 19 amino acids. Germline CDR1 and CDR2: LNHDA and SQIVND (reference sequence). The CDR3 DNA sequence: TGTGCCAGTAGTGTTAGACAACTCCCTGGGAGCTCTGGGGCCAACGTCCTGACTTTC. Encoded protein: CASSVRQLPGSSGANVLTF.

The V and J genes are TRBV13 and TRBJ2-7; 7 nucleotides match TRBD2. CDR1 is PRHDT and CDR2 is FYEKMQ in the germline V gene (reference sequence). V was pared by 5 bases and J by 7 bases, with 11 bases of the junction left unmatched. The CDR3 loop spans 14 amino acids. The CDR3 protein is CASSRTRGGGEQYF. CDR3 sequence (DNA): TGTGCCAGCAGCCGGACACGTGGGGGAGGGGAGCAGTACTTC.

This CDR3 is CASSYEVLAKNIQYF. CDR3 sequence (DNA): TGTGCCAGCAGTTACGAGGTTCTAGCCAAAAACATTCAGTACTTC. This chain links TRBV6-6 with TRBJ2-4; D gene uncertain. This CDR3 is 15 amino acids long. CDR1 and CDR2 (germline): MNHNY, SVGAGI (reference sequence). Trimming removed 2 bases from V and 0 bases from J, with 8 bases in between.